These T cell receptor beta chains were read from a single sample in a study of cytomegalovirus exposure and HLA in healthy donors. Repertoires were generated with immunoSEQ multiplex PCR, while TCRdb's copy carries only in-frame clones and drops some. Of roughly 60,000 clones listed, 90% to 95% are singletons. Sequencing was done on a sample of PBMCs. These TCRs come from a woman in her thirties in good health and CMV-seronegative. Each CDR3 is given with its conserved first and last residue. The order of the fields is D gene, clone size, V gene, CDR3 length, J gene, CDR3 protein, CDR3 DNA. D genes are given only for firm matches. The size field is filled for only some rows; it gives once, few, many or a size class.

D: .
size: once
V: TRBV27
length: 13
J: TRBJ1-5
CDR3: CASSLYPGQPQHF
DNA: TGTGCCAGCAGTTTATACCCAGGTCAGCCCCAGCATTTT

D: .
size: .
V: TRBV4-3
length: 16
J: TRBJ1-3
CDR3: CASSPLVGAEGNTIYF
DNA: TGCGCCAGCAGCCCTTTGGTGGGGGCAGAAGGAAACACCATATATTTT

D: TRBD1
size: .
V: TRBV29-1
length: 14
J: TRBJ1-2
CDR3: CSVGTGGAGYGYTF
DNA: TGCAGCGTTGGGACAGGGGGCGCGGGCTATGGCTACACCTTC

D: .
size: .
V: TRBV27
length: 15
J: TRBJ2-2
CDR3: CASSYSRQNTGELFF
DNA: TGTGCCAGCAGTTATTCACGACAGAACACCGGGGAGCTGTTTTTT

D: TRBD2
size: once
V: TRBV9
length: 14
J: TRBJ2-7
CDR3: CASSAGTSGYEQYF
DNA: TGTGCCAGCAGCGCCGGGACTAGCGGCTACGAGCAGTACTTC

D: .
size: .
V: TRBV7-3
length: 13
J: TRBJ1-1
CDR3: CASSSSGETETFF
DNA: TGTGCCAGCAGCTCCTCGGGCGAGACAGAAACTTTCTTT

D: TRBD2
size: .
V: TRBV11-2
length: 18
J: TRBJ2-3
CDR3: CASSFGSGGPRGTDTQYF
DNA: TGTGCCAGCAGCTTCGGGTCGGGAGGGCCTAGAGGCACAGATACGCAGTATTTT

D: .
size: .
V: TRBV29-1
length: 14
J: TRBJ2-6
CDR3: CSVLPSSGANVLTF
DNA: TGCAGCGTCCTTCCGAGCTCTGGGGCCAACGTCCTGACTTTC

D: TRBD1
size: .
V: TRBV19
length: 15
J: TRBJ1-2
CDR3: CASTSPGQGGYGYTF
DNA: TGTGCCAGTACCTCGCCCGGACAGGGTGGCTATGGCTACACCTTC

D: TRBD2
size: .
V: TRBV7-9
length: 15
J: TRBJ2-5
CDR3: CASSFILAGGETQYF
DNA: TGTGCCAGCAGCTTTATACTAGCGGGAGGCGAGACCCAGTACTTC

D: .
size: once
V: TRBV6-5
length: 15
J: TRBJ2-5
CDR3: CASSYSPLDKETQYF
DNA: TGTGCCAGCAGTTACTCTCCTCTGGACAAAGAGACCCAGTACTTC

D: TRBD1
size: .
V: TRBV6-5
length: 14
J: TRBJ1-1
CDR3: CASTIDRAGGEAFF
DNA: TGTGCCAGCACCATCGACAGGGCCGGTGGTGAAGCTTTCTTT

D: .
size: .
V: TRBV4-3
length: 13
J: TRBJ1-2
CDR3: CASSQERTGGYTF
DNA: TGCGCCAGCAGCCAAGAGAGAACCGGGGGCTACACCTTC

D: .
size: .
V: TRBV18
length: 14
J: TRBJ2-5
CDR3: CASSLAASGETQYF
DNA: TGTGCCAGCTCACTGGCGGCAAGTGGAGAGACCCAGTACTTC

D: .
size: .
V: TRBV4-1
length: 14
J: TRBJ1-3
CDR3: CASSQAHSGNTIYF
DNA: TGCGCCAGCAGCCAGGCCCACTCTGGAAACACCATATATTTT

D: TRBD2
size: .
V: TRBV6-1
length: 14
J: TRBJ2-7
CDR3: CASILSGIGYEQYF
DNA: TGTGCCAGCATCCTTAGCGGGATCGGCTACGAGCAGTACTTC

D: .
size: .
V: TRBV5-4
length: 16
J: TRBJ2-1
CDR3: CASSSIGSSSYNEQFF
DNA: TGTGCCAGCAGCTCTATCGGGAGTAGCTCCTACAATGAGCAGTTCTTC

D: .
size: .
V: TRBV19
length: 13
J: TRBJ1-2
CDR3: CASTQTGKYGYTF
DNA: TGTGCCAGTACACAGACGGGGAAATATGGCTACACCTTC

D: .
size: .
V: TRBV6-5
length: 14
J: TRBJ2-5
CDR3: CASSYSGNQETQYF
DNA: TGTGCCAGCAGTTACTCGGGCAACCAAGAGACCCAGTACTTC

D: TRBD2
size: .
V: TRBV2
length: 14
J: TRBJ2-1
CDR3: CASSEGLTYNEQFF
DNA: TGTGCCAGCAGTGAGGGACTAACCTACAATGAGCAGTTCTTC

D: .
size: .
V: TRBV5-5
length: 16
J: TRBJ1-3
CDR3: CASSSGWALSGNTIYF
DNA: TGTGCCAGCAGCTCAGGGTGGGCCCTCTCTGGAAACACCATATATTTT

D: .
size: .
V: TRBV28
length: 14
J: TRBJ2-3
CDR3: CASSSDRRTDTQYF
DNA: TGTGCCAGCAGTTCCGACAGACGCACAGATACGCAGTATTTT

D: TRBD1
size: .
V: TRBV18
length: 17
J: TRBJ2-2
CDR3: CASSPVALAGGAGELFF
DNA: TGTGCCAGCTCACCAGTCGCATTGGCAGGGGGAGCCGGGGAGCTGTTTTTT

D: .
size: .
V: TRBV7-9
length: 14
J: TRBJ1-5
CDR3: CASSTEHTYQPQHF
DNA: TGTGCCAGCAGTACAGAGCACACTTATCAGCCCCAGCATTTT

D: .
size: .
V: TRBV6-1
length: 14
J: TRBJ1-2
CDR3: CASISGDLFGGYTF
DNA: TGTGCCAGCATTTCAGGGGATCTGTTTGGTGGCTACACCTTC

D: TRBD1
size: .
V: TRBV2
length: 15
J: TRBJ2-3
CDR3: CASSRDRGGLDTQYF
DNA: TGTGCCAGCAGTCGGGACAGGGGAGGGCTAGATACGCAGTATTTT

D: TRBD2
size: .
V: TRBV30
length: 15
J: TRBJ2-1
CDR3: CAWSVFLAGNNEQFF
DNA: TGTGCCTGGAGTGTTTTCCTAGCGGGGAACAATGAGCAGTTCTTC

D: .
size: .
V: TRBV28
length: 15
J: TRBJ1-5
CDR3: CASNFPDRPFQPQHF
DNA: TGTGCCAGCAACTTTCCTGACAGGCCCTTCCAGCCCCAGCATTTT

D: TRBD1
size: .
V: TRBV9
length: 13
J: TRBJ2-1
CDR3: CASSTSTGNEQFF
DNA: TGTGCCAGCAGCACCTCGACAGGGAATGAGCAGTTCTTC

D: TRBD2
size: .
V: TRBV18
length: 16
J: TRBJ2-7
CDR3: CASSPLGASGTYEQYF
DNA: TGTGCCAGCTCACCACTCGGGGCTAGCGGAACCTACGAGCAGTACTTC

D: TRBD1
size: .
V: TRBV5-1
length: 16
J: TRBJ1-2
CDR3: CASSLGPTGGVADYTF
DNA: TGCGCCAGCAGCTTAGGGCCCACAGGGGGAGTAGCTGACTACACCTTC

D: .
size: .
V: TRBV11-2
length: 15
J: TRBJ2-2
CDR3: CASSLWGENTGELFF
DNA: TGTGCCAGCAGCTTATGGGGGGAGAACACCGGGGAGCTGTTTTTT

D: .
size: .
V: TRBV23-1
length: 15
J: TRBJ2-7
CDR3: CASSQYSQCSYEQYF
DNA: TGCGCCAGCAGTCAATACTCACAGTGTTCCTACGAGCAGTACTTC

D: .
size: .
V: TRBV6-1
length: 12
J: TRBJ2-7
CDR3: CASSRGVYEQYF
DNA: TGTGCCAGCTCCCGCGGAGTTTACGAGCAGTACTTC

D: .
size: .
V: TRBV7-2
length: 12
J: TRBJ2-5
CDR3: CASSLIPETQYF
DNA: TGTGCCAGCAGCTTAATTCCGGAGACCCAGTACTTC

D: TRBD2
size: .
V: TRBV19
length: 16
J: TRBJ2-7
CDR3: CASSGTSGRLSYEQYF
DNA: TGTGCCAGTAGTGGCACTAGCGGGAGGCTCTCCTACGAGCAGTACTTC

D: .
size: .
V: TRBV20-1
length: 11
J: TRBJ1-1
CDR3: CSATGQTKAFF
DNA: TGCAGTGCTACTGGACAGACAAAAGCTTTCTTT

D: .
size: .
V: TRBV7-2
length: 16
J: TRBJ2-3
CDR3: CASSDKILDMTDTQYF
DNA: TGTGCCAGCAGCGACAAAATACTAGATATGACAGATACGCAGTATTTT

D: .
size: .
V: TRBV13
length: 14
J: TRBJ1-2
CDR3: CASSLAQLFYGYTF
DNA: TGTGCCAGCAGCTTAGCACAGCTTTTCTATGGCTACACCTTC

D: TRBD1
size: medium-sized
V: TRBV11-2
length: 15
J: TRBJ2-7
CDR3: CASSLPGTGAYEQYF
DNA: TGTGCCAGCAGCTTACCCGGGACAGGGGCTTACGAGCAGTACTTC

D: .
size: .
V: TRBV27
length: 15
J: TRBJ1-5
CDR3: CASSFDPYSNQPQHF
DNA: TGTGCCAGCAGTTTTGATCCCTATAGCAATCAGCCCCAGCATTTT

D: .
size: .
V: TRBV5-1
length: 13
J: TRBJ2-3
CDR3: CASSYTRTDTQYF
DNA: TGCGCCAGCAGCTATACTAGGACAGATACGCAGTATTTT

D: TRBD2
size: .
V: TRBV9
length: 15
J: TRBJ2-3
CDR3: CASSVGPAGGDTQYF
DNA: TGTGCCAGCAGCGTAGGTCCAGCGGGAGGGGATACGCAGTATTTT

D: TRBD1
size: .
V: TRBV2
length: 12
J: TRBJ1-1
CDR3: CASSYRGTEAFF
DNA: TGTGCCAGCAGTTACAGGGGGACTGAAGCTTTCTTT

D: TRBD2
size: once
V: TRBV30
length: 15
J: TRBJ2-1
CDR3: CAWSAGLAGDNEQFF
DNA: TGTGCCTGGAGTGCGGGACTAGCGGGTGACAATGAGCAGTTCTTC

D: TRBD1
size: .
V: TRBV7-9
length: 15
J: TRBJ1-4
CDR3: CASSLGDRNNEKLFF
DNA: TGTGCCAGCAGCTTAGGGGACAGAAATAATGAAAAACTGTTTTTT

D: TRBD1
size: .
V: TRBV11-2
length: 20
J: TRBJ1-4
CDR3: CASSLELGTGLFSANEKLFF
DNA: TGTGCCAGCAGCTTAGAATTGGGGACAGGGCTCTTTAGTGCTAATGAAAAACTGTTTTTT

D: TRBD1
size: .
V: TRBV11-2
length: 18
J: TRBJ2-7
CDR3: CASSLGTLGQGFAGEQYF
DNA: TGTGCCAGCAGCTTAGGGACCCTCGGACAGGGGTTTGCGGGCGAGCAGTACTTC

D: .
size: few
V: TRBV19
length: 12
J: TRBJ2-5
CDR3: CASSMAGETQYF
DNA: TGTGCCAGTAGTATGGCGGGAGAGACCCAGTACTTC

D: .
size: once
V: TRBV7-2
length: 16
J: TRBJ2-2
CDR3: CASSLDQVDSGGELFF
DNA: TGTGCCAGCAGCTTAGACCAGGTGGACTCGGGCGGGGAGCTGTTTTTT

D: TRBD1
size: .
V: TRBV2
length: 13
J: TRBJ1-5
CDR3: CASRSTGEQPQHF
DNA: TGTGCCAGCAGGAGTACAGGGGAACAGCCCCAGCATTTT

D: .
size: .
V: TRBV19
length: 13
J: TRBJ2-3
CDR3: CASSIPPGDTQYF
DNA: TGTGCCAGTAGTATCCCCCCCGGAGATACGCAGTATTTT

D: TRBD2
size: .
V: TRBV19
length: 15
J: TRBJ2-3
CDR3: CASSIEAGGTDTQYF
DNA: TGTGCCAGTAGTATAGAAGCGGGAGGCACAGATACGCAGTATTTT

D: .
size: .
V: TRBV11-3
length: 12
J: TRBJ1-1
CDR3: CASSSGNTEAFF
DNA: TGTGCCAGCAGCTCGGGGAACACTGAAGCTTTCTTT

D: .
size: .
V: TRBV19
length: 14
J: TRBJ1-2
CDR3: CASKGSGADYGYTF
DNA: TGTGCCAGTAAGGGAAGTGGGGCGGATTATGGCTACACCTTC